Following are 9 T cell receptor beta chains from one sample sequenced in a study of blood T cell repertoires in COVID-19. Some clones are missing from TCRdb's copy, which holds only in-frame ones; the method was immunoSEQ multiplex PCR. The sample yields approximately 310,000 clones, 87% seen once. The sample comprised peripheral blood. These receptors were collected from a woman between 45 and 60 years old who had recovered from COVID-19.

DNA of the CDR3: TGTGCCAGCAGCTTTCAGGGTAGGGACACTGAAGCTTTCTTT. This encodes CASSFQGRDTEAFF. The genes are TRBV11-2 and TRBJ1-1, with D perhaps matching TRBD1 (5 bases). This CDR3 has 14 residues. Germline CDR1 reads SGHAT; CDR2 reads FQNNGV. V lost 3 bases, J lost 3 bases, and 11 bases lay in between.

This rearrangement joins TRBV5-4 to TRBJ2-2, with 9 bases that match TRBD1. Germline V CDR1 and CDR2: SGHNT, YYREEE (reference sequence). The CDR3 runs to 15 residues. The V gene end was trimmed by 3 bases and the J gene end by 4 bases; junction bases not matched to a gene: 4. This CDR3 is CASSWGQGSTGELFF. The CDR3 bases are TGTGCCAGCAGCTGGGGACAGGGAAGCACCGGGGAGCTGTTTTTT. Full variable domain (remainder filled in from reference TRBV5-4 and TRBJ2-2): ETGVTQSPTHLIKTRGQQVTLRCSSQSGHNTVSWYQQALGQGPQFIFQYYREEENGRGNFPPRFSGLQFPNYSSELNVNALELDDSALYLCASSWGQGSTGELFFGEGSRLTVL.

The chain combines TRBV7-2 with TRBJ2-1; 11 bases line up with TRBD2. J was trimmed by 12 bases and V by 5 bases; bases with no gene match: 15. The CDR3 extends over 16 amino acids. The germline V gene encodes CDR1 SGHTA and CDR2 FQGNSA. CDR3 sequence: CASSLSSGGTPWAQFF. The CDR3 nucleotides are TGTGCCAGCAGCCTTTCTAGCGGGGGGACCCCCTGGGCGCAGTTCTTC.

V and J are TRBV11-2 and TRBJ2-3; D might be TRBD1 (5 bases). The CDR3 extends over 16 amino acids. Trimming pared 5 bases from V and 2 bases from J, leaving 17 bases between. Germline-derived CDR1 and CDR2 are SGHAT and FQNNGV. This chain's CDR3 is CASSPDRPGATDTQYF. In DNA form, the CDR3 reads TGTGCCAGCAGCCCAGACCGACCTGGGGCCACAGATACGCAGTATTTT.

The rearrangement uses TRBV29-1 and TRBJ2-1; 12 nucleotides match TRBD1. CDR1 and CDR2 from the germline V gene are SQVTM and ANQGSEA. V trimming: 3 bases; J trimming: 0 bases; junction bases outside the gene matches: 9. This CDR3 contains 18 residues. This CDR3 is CSVEGQGAIISSYNEQFF. As DNA, the CDR3 is TGCAGCGTTGAGGGACAGGGGGCGATCATCAGCTCCTACAATGAGCAGTTCTTC.

The V and J genes are TRBV3-1 (or the pseudogene TRBV3-2) and TRBJ2-1; 10 bases match TRBD2. The CDR3 loop spans 15 amino acids. Trimming took 6 bases from V and 6 from J; bases not matched to a gene: 8. Germline values: CDR1 LGHDT, CDR2 YNNKEL (reference sequence). CDR3 sequence: CASSSIAGGLNEQFF. The CDR3 bases are TGTGCCAGCAGTTCTATAGCGGGGGGTCTCAATGAGCAGTTCTTC.

V gene TRBV27 combines with J gene TRBJ1-4; a weak D match, TRBD1 (5 bases). V lost 8 bases to trimming and J lost 4 bases, with 14 bases between them. The germline CDR1 and CDR2 sequences are MNHEY and SMNVEV (reference sequence). This CDR3 contains 14 residues. Written as DNA, the CDR3 is TGTGCCAGCGGGGGGGGGTCCCTTAATGAAAAACTGTTTTTT. The encoded protein is CASGGGSLNEKLFF.

The chain recombines TRBV5-1 with TRBJ2-5; D is perhaps TRBD2 (7 bases). Germline-derived CDR1 and CDR2 are SGHRS and YFSETQ. CDR3 size: 17 residues. V was cut by 0 bases and J by 5 bases, with 20 bases left in between. The DNA of the CDR3 is TGCGCCAGCAGCTTGGGAGGCGGGGGCCCCATAAGGGAGACCCAGTACTTC. Translating it yields CASSLGGGGPIRETQYF.

This rearrangement joins TRBV4-1 to TRBJ2-7; D perhaps matches TRBD2 (6 bases). Germline lookup yields CDR1 MGHRA and CDR2 YSYEKL. The CDR3 length is 13 residues. The V gene lost 3 bases and the J gene lost 5 bases, with 11 bases spanning the gap. The chain's CDR3 is CASSHGGADEQYF. CDR3 sequence (DNA): TGCGCCAGCAGCCACGGAGGGGCAGACGAGCAGTACTTC.